One T cell receptor beta chain is described in this entry. Each cell subset's genomic DNA was divided evenly among several immunoSEQ plates. Generated by immunoSEQ multiplex PCR, the TCRdb table keeps only in-frame clones and is missing some. The table has approximately 400,000 clones, approximately 97% seen once. The V end lost 11 bases, the J end lost 4 bases, and 15 bases lay between the germline ends. This CDR3 is built from 13 residues. Germline V lookup: CDR1 SGHTA, CDR2 FQGNSA. This record comes from a study of shared clonotypes between healthy human individuals. All donors were Caucasian adults living in Nashville, Tennessee.

The clonotype comes from a man aged 30 to 39 in good health. The sample was memory CD8+ T cells sorted from blood. Subset in this sample: CD45RO+ cells pooled with CCR7-negative TemRA cells. The rearrangement links TRBV7-2 to TRBJ1-3, with D possibly TRBD1 on 5 matching bases. The CDR3 nucleotides read TGTGCCCTCAGACCAGGGTCGGGAAACACCATATATTTT. Amino acid sequence: CALRPGSGNTIYF. Full variable domain (remainder filled in from reference TRBV7-2 and TRBJ1-3): GAGVSQSPSNKVTEKGKDVELRCDPISGHTALYWYRQSLGQGLEFLIYFQGNSAPDKSGLPSDRFSAERTGGSVSTLTIQRTQQEDSAVYLCALRPGSGNTIYFGEGSWLTVV.